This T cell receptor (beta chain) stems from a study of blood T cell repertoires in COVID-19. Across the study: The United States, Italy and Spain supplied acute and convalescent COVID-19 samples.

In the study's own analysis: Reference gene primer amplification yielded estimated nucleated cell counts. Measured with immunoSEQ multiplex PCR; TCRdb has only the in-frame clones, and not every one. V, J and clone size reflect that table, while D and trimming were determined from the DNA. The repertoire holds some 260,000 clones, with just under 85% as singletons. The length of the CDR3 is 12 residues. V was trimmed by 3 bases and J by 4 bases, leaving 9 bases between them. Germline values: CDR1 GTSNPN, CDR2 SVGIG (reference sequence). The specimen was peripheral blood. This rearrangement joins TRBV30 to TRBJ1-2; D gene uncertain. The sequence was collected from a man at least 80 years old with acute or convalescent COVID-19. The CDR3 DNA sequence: TGTGCCTGGAGACTCTCCCTCTATGGCTACACCTTC. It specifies CAWRLSLYGYTF.